The clone carrying this T cell receptor (beta chain) was observed a single time. Its antigen is not known. Separation from the roughly 700-subject first cohort characterized the roughly 130-subject validation cohort, to which the donors belonged. Trimming cost V 0 bases and J 5 bases, with 14 bases left between them. CDR3 length equals 15 residues. Germline CDR1 reads WNHNN; CDR2 reads SYGVQD (reference sequence). The data were taken from a study of cytomegalovirus exposure and HLA in healthy donors. Study outcomes and limitations: Under in vitro conditions, a few CMV-associated chains were confirmed as specific for CMV antigens.

Clones were read by immunoSEQ multiplex PCR, and TCRdb kept only the in-frame ones, dropping some. The table shows tens of thousands of clones, with 90% occurring only once. J is TRBJ2-7 and V is TRBV10-1; tentatively, D is TRBD2 (6 bases). Material for sequencing was PBMCs. The TCR originated in a man aged 18 to 29 in good health and CMV-seronegative. DNA for the CDR3: TGCGCCAGCAGTGAGTCGTGGGGATGGAGGGACGAGCAGTACTTC. Its translation is CASSESWGWRDEQYF.